This T cell receptor (beta chain) was sequenced for a study of blood T cell repertoires in COVID-19. The CDR3 totals 16 residues. Trimming removed 1 base at V and 4 bases at J, with 13 bases between. CDR1 is SGHVS, CDR2 FQNEAQ, per germline. The method was immunoSEQ multiplex PCR; TCRdb's version includes in-frame clones alone and lacks a portion of them. Of approximately 90,000 clones detected, over 80% appear once; the ten largest clones hold approximately 34%. This sequence originates from an elderly woman with active or convalescent COVID-19. The specimen was peripheral blood. This rearrangement joins TRBV7-8 to TRBJ1-4, with D perhaps TRBD1 (6 bases). The CDR3 protein is CASSLGWTVRNEKLFF. The DNA for the CDR3 is TGTGCCAGCAGCTTAGGGTGGACAGTGCGTAATGAAAAACTGTTTTTT. Full variable domain (rest looked up from reference TRBV7-8 and TRBJ1-4): GAGVSQSPRYKVAKRGQDVALRCDPISGHVSLFWYQQALGQGPEFLTYFQNEAQLDKSGLPSDRFFAERPEGSVSTLKIQRTQQEDSAVYLCASSLGWTVRNEKLFFGSGTQLSVL.